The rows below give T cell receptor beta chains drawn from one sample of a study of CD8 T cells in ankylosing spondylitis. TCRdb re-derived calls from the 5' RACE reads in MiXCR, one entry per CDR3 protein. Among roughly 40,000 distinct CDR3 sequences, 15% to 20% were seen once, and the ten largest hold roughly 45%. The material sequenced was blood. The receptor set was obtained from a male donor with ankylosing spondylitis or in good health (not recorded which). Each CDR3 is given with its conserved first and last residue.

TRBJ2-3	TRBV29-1	CSVPTGGTDTQYF
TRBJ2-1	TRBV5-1	CASQRQGYGQGEQFF
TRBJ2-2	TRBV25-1	CAYGTVNTGELFF
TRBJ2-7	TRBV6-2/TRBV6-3	CASSARSPTYEQYF
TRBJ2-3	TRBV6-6	CASSWDSTDTQYF
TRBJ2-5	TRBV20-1	CSALGGGKETQYF
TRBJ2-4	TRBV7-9	CASSLGEGRNIQYF
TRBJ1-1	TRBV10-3	CATAQGSPEAFF
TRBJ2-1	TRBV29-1	CSVGGIGHNEQFF
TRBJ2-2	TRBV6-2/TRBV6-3	CASSRTSVAGELFF
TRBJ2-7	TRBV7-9	CASSSRDRGSEQYF
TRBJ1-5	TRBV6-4	CASSDVFGNQPQHF
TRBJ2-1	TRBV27	CASRRAYNEQFF
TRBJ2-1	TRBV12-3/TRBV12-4	CASSFRSSGSNEQFF
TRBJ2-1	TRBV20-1	CSARYGETLFF
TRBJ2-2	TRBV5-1	CASSYFRQGSNTGELFF
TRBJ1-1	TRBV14	CASSQDYKDTEAFF
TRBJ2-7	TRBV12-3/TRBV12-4	CASSQGLQGFYEQYF
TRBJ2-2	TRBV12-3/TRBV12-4	CASSLTRELFF
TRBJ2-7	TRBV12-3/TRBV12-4	CASSFSYEQYF
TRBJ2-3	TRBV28	CASSPPTGGPDTQYF
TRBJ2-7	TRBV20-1	CSARTDTYEQYF
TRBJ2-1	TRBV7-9	CASSLFSGVMDEQFF
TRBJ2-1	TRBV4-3	CASSQDRTPSSYNEQFF
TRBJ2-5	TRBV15	CATSRDVTGGPETQYF
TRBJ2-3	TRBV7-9	CASSPWGSDLSTDTQYF
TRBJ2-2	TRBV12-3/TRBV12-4	CASSSDRGTGELFF
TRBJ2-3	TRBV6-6	CASSLEPLTDTQYF
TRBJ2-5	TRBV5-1	CASSQQETQYF
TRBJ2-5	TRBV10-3	CAISESPGSRGETQYF
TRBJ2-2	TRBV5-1	CASSTGHNTGELFF
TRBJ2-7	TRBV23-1	CASSLYYEQYF
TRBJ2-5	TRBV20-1	CSTKQQGLRETQYF
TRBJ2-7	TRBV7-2	CASSFPRAGAYEQYF
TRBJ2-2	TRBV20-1	CSARDAGNTGELFF
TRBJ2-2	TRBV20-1	CSARGGTVANTGELFF
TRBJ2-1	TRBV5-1	CATTGTGYNEQFF
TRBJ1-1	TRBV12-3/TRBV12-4	CASSLPQNTEAFF
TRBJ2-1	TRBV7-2	CASSLLAGGEQFF
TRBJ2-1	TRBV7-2	CASSPLAGAYNEQFF
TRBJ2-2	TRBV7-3	CASSPGQTPGSGELFF
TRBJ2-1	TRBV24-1	CASSGPLGYNEQFF
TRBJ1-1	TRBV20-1	CSARTGYYTEAFF
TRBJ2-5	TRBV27	CASSLDSQETQYF
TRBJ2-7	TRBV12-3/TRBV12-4	CASSRGHEQYF
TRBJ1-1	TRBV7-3	CASSLGGPYTEAFF
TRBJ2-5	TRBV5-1	CASSLGIRPQETQYF
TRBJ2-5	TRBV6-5	CASSYGTGGETQYF
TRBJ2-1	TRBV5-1	CASSLYNEQFF
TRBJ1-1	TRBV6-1	CASSPRRAKGTEAFF
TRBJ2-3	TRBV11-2	CASSLAPGRATDTQYF
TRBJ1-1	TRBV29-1	CSVEVGRNTEAFF
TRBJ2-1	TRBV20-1	CSARDLAGGQYNEQFF
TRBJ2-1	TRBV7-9	CASSGFSYNEQFF
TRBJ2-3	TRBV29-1	CSVDPGGADTQYF
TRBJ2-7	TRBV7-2	CASSPPGRYEQYF
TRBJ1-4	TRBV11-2	CASRPLADGKLFF
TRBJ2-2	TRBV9	CASSATSGGAWELFF
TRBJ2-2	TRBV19	CASSPRQGMKSGELFF
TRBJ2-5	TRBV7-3	CASSLSASVETQYF